The 25 T cell receptor beta chains given below trace back to one sample, sequenced in a study of blood T cell repertoires in COVID-19. Here immunoSEQ multiplex PCR was the method, and the copy in TCRdb shows in-frame clones only, minus some. Of 150,000 to 200,000 clones listed, 75% to 90% were seen once; the top ten hold 8.2%. The sequencing sample was made of peripheral blood. These receptors were obtained from an older woman with acute or convalescent COVID-19.

This clone has only a few counts. This chain uses TRBV9 with TRBJ2-2; TRBD2 agrees at 10 bases. V dropped 4 bases and J dropped 3; count of bases not matched to a gene: 3. Looked up from germline, CDR1 is SGDLS and CDR2 is YYNGEE. The CDR3 contains 15 residues. CDR3 loop: CASSPSGSYTGELFF. CDR3 DNA sequence: TGTGCCAGCAGCCCTAGCGGGAGTTACACCGGGGAGCTGTTTTTT.

This clone has only one observation. This chain links TRBV29-1 with TRBJ1-1; 8 bases are shared with TRBD1. The germline V gene has CDR1 SQVTM and CDR2 ANQGSEA. The V and J ends lost 4 bases and 3 bases, in that order; junction bases with no gene match: 4. The CDR3 consists of 13 residues. CDR3 amino acids: CSVGVTGDTEAFF. The CDR3 DNA sequence: TGCAGCGTTGGAGTGACAGGGGACACTGAAGCTTTCTTT.

In this sample, this clone turned up a few times. This chain joins TRBV7-9 and TRBJ1-1; maybe TRBD1 (5 bases). The germline CDR1 and CDR2 sequences are SEHNR and FQNEAQ (reference sequence). V was trimmed by 5 bases and J by 7 bases, leaving 17 bases between them. The CDR3 runs to 14 residues. CDR3 loop: CASSPGGTEGEAFF. In nucleotides, the CDR3 is TGTGCCAGCAGCCCCGGGGGTACAGAGGGTGAAGCTTTCTTT.

The chain uses TRBV6-2 or TRBV6-3 and TRBJ1-1; D gene uncertain. CDR3 length: 14 residues. Germline V lookup: CDR1 MNHEY, CDR2 SVGEGT. V was pared by 3 bases and J by 3 bases, with 11 bases between. The CDR3 protein is CASSYGGLDTEAFF. Written as DNA, the CDR3 is TGTGCCAGCAGTTATGGAGGGTTGGACACTGAAGCTTTCTTT.

This chain uses TRBV6-6 with TRBJ1-5; 7 bases map to TRBD1. Germline CDR1 is MNHNY and CDR2 is SVGAGI (reference sequence). V gave up 1 base and J gave up 1 base; unmatched junction bases: 4. This CDR3 is 16 amino acids long. The CDR3 region has the DNA TGTGCCAGCAGTTACTTCGTAGGGGGCAGCAATCAGCCCCAGCATTTT. Translation: CASSYFVGGSNQPQHF.

The chain uses TRBV2 and TRBJ1-1; D is uncertain. This CDR3 has 11 residues. Germline CDR1 SNHLY, CDR2 FYNNEI. V was clipped by 9 bases and J by 6 bases, with 11 bases between them. CDR3 in DNA: TGTGCCAGAGCGGTTGGGGCTGAAGCTTTCTTT. Encoded protein: CARAVGAEAFF.

CDR3 DNA sequence: TGTGCCAGCAGCCAGGACTCTCTCCCGAACACCGGGGAGCTGTTTTTT. As protein: CASSQDSLPNTGELFF. V is TRBV7-6 and J is TRBJ2-2; weak D call: TRBD2 (5 bases). This CDR3 region has 16 residues. In germline, CDR1 is SGHVS, CDR2 FNYEAQ. V lost 5 bases and J lost 0, with 13 bases in between.

This clone was seen a few times. The chain links TRBV9 to TRBJ2-2; D remains ambiguous. The length of the CDR3 is 16 residues. Germline loops: CDR1 SGDLS, CDR2 YYNGEE. Trimming shortened V by 3 bases and J by 2 bases, and 14 bases separated the two germline ends. The CDR3 sequence: CASSGRASLNTGELFF. For the CDR3, the DNA is TGTGCCAGCAGCGGCAGAGCGAGCTTAAACACCGGGGAGCTGTTTTTT.

The rearrangement uses TRBV19 and TRBJ2-5, with 10 bases aligning to TRBD2. The germline V gene encodes CDR1 LNHDA and CDR2 SQIVND (reference sequence). Unmatched junction bases numbered 3, after V lost 4 bases and J lost 4 bases. The CDR3 is 14 amino acids. CDR3 DNA sequence: TGTGCCAGTAGTAGAGCGGGAGGGGTAGAGACCCAGTACTTC. Translated: CASSRAGGVETQYF.

The V and J genes are TRBV4-1 and TRBJ1-2; a possible D gene is TRBD1 (6 bases). Germline lookup yields CDR1 MGHRA and CDR2 YSYEKL. The germline V and J ends were trimmed by 3 bases and 7 bases, with 15 bases remaining between them. This CDR3 has 14 amino acids. The CDR3 here is CASSQNRERAGYTF. The CDR3 DNA sequence: TGCGCCAGCAGCCAGAACAGGGAACGGGCTGGCTACACCTTC.

This clone has a handful of counts. The chain has TRBV11-2 and TRBJ2-1, with 11 positions matching TRBD2. Germline V gene data show CDR1 as SGHAT and CDR2 as FQNNGV. Trimming took 1 base from V and 4 from J; bases not matched to a gene: 3. The length of the CDR3 is 16 residues. For the CDR3, the DNA is TGTGCCAGCAGCTTAGTAGGGACTAGCGGATACAATGAGCAGTTCTTC. Encoded protein: CASSLVGTSGYNEQFF.

This clone was picked up one time. The V call is TRBV5-5, the J call TRBJ2-7; the D gene is possibly TRBD2 (6 bases). V shed 1 base and J shed 1 base, with 15 bases lying between them. There are 16 residues in the CDR3. CDR1 SGHKS and CDR2 YYEKEE come from the germline V gene (reference sequence). DNA of the CDR3: TGTGCCAGCAGCTTGAGGGACTCAATACTATCCTACGAGCAGTACGTC. This sequence encodes CASSLRDSILSYEQYV.

About this clone itself: The sample holds other DNA sequences that translate to the same CDR3. CDR3 residues: CASSLGSGGYTF. DNA of the CDR3: TGTGCCAGCAGTTTAGGATCGGGGGGCTACACCTTC. This chain joins TRBV12-3 or TRBV12-4 and TRBJ1-2, with D uncertain. This CDR3 has 12 residues. Trimming took off 1 base at V and 8 bases at J, with 8 bases between the two ends.

In this sample, this clone turned up a few times. This rearrangement joins TRBV2 to TRBJ2-7; a possible D gene is TRBD1 (5 bases). There are 12 residues in the CDR3. Germline lookup yields CDR1 SNHLY and CDR2 FYNNEI. Trimming took 11 bases from V and 2 from J, leaving 13 bases between them. CDR3 nucleotide sequence: TGTGCCGCGAGCAGGGTTCCCTACGAGCAGTACTTC. Its translation: CAASRVPYEQYF.

J is TRBJ1-6 and V is TRBV30, with D perhaps matching TRBD1 (5 bases). The CDR3 runs 15 residues. Germline assignment: CDR1 GTSNPN and CDR2 SVGIG (reference sequence). The V end was cut by 3 bases, the J end by 6 bases, with 15 bases between. The CDR3 DNA follows: TGTGCCTGGAGCGAGGGACTCGGCGGTAATTCACCCCTCCACTTT. It yields the protein CAWSEGLGGNSPLHF.

J is TRBJ1-1 and V is TRBV3-1 (or the pseudogene TRBV3-2); D is unclear. Germline V lookup: CDR1 LGHDT, CDR2 YNNKEL (reference sequence). The CDR3 has 14 residues. V was clipped by 4 bases and J by 4 bases, with 13 bases between them. The CDR3 sequence is CASSPHPTRTEAFF. CDR3 DNA sequence: TGTGCCAGCAGCCCACACCCGACACGCACTGAAGCTTTCTTT.

The chain couples TRBV7-2 to TRBJ2-1; TRBD2 aligns across 11 bases. The V segment lost 5 bases and the J segment 6 bases; nucleotides outside the gene matches: 3. CDR1 SGHTA and CDR2 FQGNSA come from the germline V gene. The CDR3 extends over 14 amino acids. The CDR3 DNA is TGTGCCAGCAGCCTGGGACTAGCGGCCAATGAGCAGTTCTTC. It is translated as CASSLGLAANEQFF.

The chain links TRBV6-5 to TRBJ2-5; 9 bases map to TRBD2. The germline V gene has CDR1 MNHEY and CDR2 SVGAGI. The CDR3 covers 15 residues. Trimming removed 6 bases from V and 5 bases from J; junction bases left unmatched: 10. The CDR3 bases are TGTGCCAGCAGCCCCAAGGCCCTAGCGGGGGAGACCCAGTACTTC. It yields the protein CASSPKALAGETQYF.

This chain uses TRBV18 with TRBJ2-1, with D possibly matching TRBD2 (5 bases). The V end lost 3 bases, the J end lost 9 bases, and 12 bases lay between the germline ends. CDR1 KGHSH and CDR2 LQKENI come from the germline V gene. This CDR3 region has 13 residues. The CDR3 DNA sequence: TGTGCCAGCTCACCCAGCGGAGCTGGTGAGCAGTTCTTC. Amino acid sequence: CASSPSGAGEQFF.

The chain is built from TRBV5-1 and TRBJ2-7; 7 bases match TRBD2. CDR1 SGHRS and CDR2 YFSETQ come from the germline V gene. CDR3 length equals 14 residues. After removal of 0 bases from V and 7 bases from J, the junction contained 7 bases not matched to a gene. CDR3 DNA sequence: TGCGCCAGCAGCTTGGGCGGGAGCAGCGGGGAGCAGTACGTC. It translates to CASSLGGSSGEQYV.

The chain links TRBV15 to TRBJ2-1; weak D call: TRBD2 (6 bases). Germline V gene data show CDR1 as LNHNV and CDR2 as YYDKDF (reference sequence). The V end was cut by 8 bases, the J end by 10 bases, with 21 bases between. This CDR3 is built from 14 residues. The DNA of the CDR3 is TGTGCCACCTCCCCGGGGGAGAGGGTTGGGGAGCAGTTCTTC. This sequence encodes CATSPGERVGEQFF.

The V and J genes are TRBV6-1 and TRBJ2-1, with D maybe TRBD2 (6 bases). Germline V gene lookup returns CDR1 MNHNS and CDR2 SASEGT. The V and J ends lost 4 bases and 0 bases respectively, with 10 bases between them. The CDR3 contains 15 residues. Written as DNA, the CDR3 is TGTGCCAGCAGTGTTGGTAGCGGCTCCTACAATGAGCAGTTCTTC. It codes for CASSVGSGSYNEQFF.

V and J are TRBV7-2 and TRBJ1-2; 7 positions agree with TRBD1. Looked up from germline, CDR1 is SGHTA and CDR2 is FQGNSA. Trimming removed 5 bases from V and 8 bases from J; junction bases left unmatched: 2. This CDR3 comprises 11 residues. CDR3 bases: TGTGCCAGCAGCCCGGGACAGGGCTACACCTTC. Translating it yields CASSPGQGYTF.

The gene calls are TRBV18 and TRBJ1-3; TRBD1 might be the D (6 bases). This CDR3 has 16 amino acids. Germline assignment: CDR1 KGHSH and CDR2 LQKENI. Trimming shortened V by 4 bases and J by 3 bases, and 16 bases separated the two germline ends. As DNA, the CDR3 is TGTGCCAGCTCACTTCAGACAGGTCGGATTGGAAACACCATATATTTT. It translates to CASSLQTGRIGNTIYF. Drawing the rest from reference TRBV18 and TRBJ1-3, the complete variable domain is NAGVMQNPRHLVRRRGQEARLRCSPMKGHSHVYWYRQLPEEGLKFMVYLQKENIIDESGMPKERFSAEFPKEGPSILRIQQVVRGDSAAYFCASSLQTGRIGNTIYFGEGSWLTVV.

The chain uses TRBV19 and TRBJ2-1; 10 positions match TRBD2. Looked up from germline, CDR1 is LNHDA and CDR2 is SQIVND (reference sequence). This CDR3 comprises 12 residues. J was trimmed by 10 bases and V by 4 bases; bases with no gene match: 1. The CDR3 bases are TGTGCCAGTAGTAAGGGACTAGCGGAGCAGTTCTTC. Its translation: CASSKGLAEQFF.